Listed below are T cell receptor beta chains from one sample, sequenced in a study of shared T cell receptors in the human thymus. Sequencing was performed with immunoSEQ multiplex PCR; in TCRdb, only in-frame clones are kept and a portion is missing. Of approximately 660,000 clones in the sample, 88% were seen once. The data also belong to a second study, concerning human thymus T cells.

Source material: thymocytes. Receptor source: a boy less than two years old with a congenital heart defect. The CDR3 runs from the conserved cysteine through the conserved F or W. D genes are given only for firm matches. Only part of the rows carry a size: once, few, many, or a class if the clone is expanded.

size	J	D	V	DNA	CDR3
NA	TRBJ2-7	TRBD1	TRBV5-4	TGTGCCAGCAGCCTCCGGGACAGGGGGCTGGAGGAGCAGTACTTC	CASSLRDRGLEEQYF
NA	TRBJ1-1	NA	TRBV11-2	TGTGCCAGCAGCTTAAGGCAGGGCACTGAAGCTTTCTTT	CASSLRQGTEAFF
NA	TRBJ2-7	TRBD1	TRBV6-5	TGTGCCAGCACCTCCAGTGGACAGGGGAACTACGAGCAGTACTTC	CASTSSGQGNYEQYF
NA	TRBJ2-3	NA	TRBV7-7	TGTGCTAGCAGCATGGACTGGACGACAGATACGCAGTATTTT	CASSMDWTTDTQYF
NA	TRBJ2-7	TRBD2	TRBV12-5	TGTGCTAGTGGTTCCGCTCCTGCCGGGACTAGCTACGAGCAGTACTTC	CASGSAPAGTSYEQYF
NA	TRBJ2-1	TRBD2	TRBV19	TGTGCCAGTAGTAGGCCACTAGCGGACCTTTTTCATAATGATGAGCAGTTCTTC	CASSRPLADLFHNDEQFF
NA	TRBJ2-5	NA	TRBV6-1	TGTGCCAGCAGTAGCAGGGGCCAAGAGACCCAGTACTTC	CASSSRGQETQYF
NA	TRBJ1-1	NA	TRBV19	TGTGCCAGTAGTATAGATCAGGTACAGGGGAACACTGAAGCTTTCTTT	CASSIDQVQGNTEAFF
NA	TRBJ2-2	TRBD2	TRBV29-1	TGCAGCGTTGTCAATGGCGGGAGGAACACCGGGGAGCTGTTTTTT	CSVVNGGRNTGELFF
NA	TRBJ1-2	NA	TRBV4-1	TGCGCCAGCAGCCAAGATGAGGGGTGGGGGCCCGGGCACTATGGCTACACCTTC	CASSQDEGWGPGHYGYTF
NA	TRBJ1-2	TRBD1	TRBV27	TGTGCCAGCAGAAGGGCGACAGGGCGGTATGGCTACACCTTC	CASRRATGRYGYTF
NA	TRBJ1-5	TRBD1	TRBV2	TGTGCCAGCAGCAGAGACAGGGGCCAAATCAATCAGCCCCAGCATTTT	CASSRDRGQINQPQHF
NA	TRBJ1-1	NA	TRBV27	TGTGCCAGCAGTTCACTAAGGGGTTGGGACACTGAAGCTTTCTTT	CASSSLRGWDTEAFF
few	TRBJ2-1	TRBD2	TRBV4-3	TGCGCCAGCAGCCAAGTGGGAGGTAGCGGGAGGATGGGTGAGCAGTTCTTC	CASSQVGGSGRMGEQFF
NA	TRBJ2-7	TRBD1	TRBV10-1	TGCGCCAGCAGGGGGGACAGTATCCACGAGCAGTACTTC	CASRGDSIHEQYF
NA	TRBJ2-7	NA	TRBV13	TGTGCCAGCAGCTTATTCCTAGCGAGAGAGCAGTACTTC	CASSLFLAREQYF
NA	TRBJ2-6	TRBD2	TRBV7-2	TGTGCCAGCAGCTCCGTAGCGGGAGGGAGCTCTGGGGCCAACGTCCTGACTTTC	CASSSVAGGSSGANVLTF
NA	TRBJ2-1	NA	TRBV7-9	TGTGCCAGCAGTTATAGCGTCGTAGGCCCCTACAATGAGCAGTTCTTC	CASSYSVVGPYNEQFF
NA	TRBJ2-2	NA	TRBV11-3	TGTGCCAGCAGCTTAGGACGGGACAATTACACCGGGGAGCTGTTTTTT	CASSLGRDNYTGELFF
NA	TRBJ2-2	TRBD2	TRBV15	TGTGCCACCAGCAGATTAACTAGCGGCAGTACCGGGGAGCTGTTTTTT	CATSRLTSGSTGELFF
NA	TRBJ2-1	TRBD2	TRBV5-1	TGCGCCAGCAGCAAAGAGGGAGCGGGAGGGGGTAACAATGAGCAGTTCTTC	CASSKEGAGGGNNEQFF
NA	TRBJ2-1	TRBD2	TRBV4-1	TGCGCCAGCAGCCAAGATTCGGCCCTAGCGGCCTACAATGAGCAGTTCTTC	CASSQDSALAAYNEQFF
NA	TRBJ1-1	TRBD1	TRBV27	TGTGCCAGCAGTTTAAGGGGGACAGGCAATCGGGGCACTGAAGCTTTCTTT	CASSLRGTGNRGTEAFF
NA	TRBJ1-2	TRBD1	TRBV13	TGTGCCAGCAGCTTGGACAGGGGCCCCTATGGCTACACCTTC	CASSLDRGPYGYTF
once	TRBJ2-1	TRBD2	TRBV5-4	TGTGCCAGCAGCTGGCTTGGACTAGCGGACTACAATGAGCAGTTCTTC	CASSWLGLADYNEQFF
NA	TRBJ2-5	NA	TRBV4-1	TGCGCCAGCAGCTTCAGGGCTACGGAGACCCAGTACTTC	CASSFRATETQYF
once	TRBJ2-7	NA	TRBV7-8	TGTGCCAGCAGGTCCCGGCGGGACGGGGCGGGCGAGCAGTACTTC	CASRSRRDGAGEQYF
NA	TRBJ2-7	NA	TRBV9	TGTGCCAGCAGCGTGAGCCGGGAGAGAGGGGTAGAGGACGAGCAGTACTTC	CASSVSRERGVEDEQYF
NA	TRBJ2-7	NA	TRBV28	TGTGCCAGCAGCCCTACCAGCAGGGAAACTCTTTTCTACGAGCAGTACTTC	CASSPTSRETLFYEQYF
NA	TRBJ1-2	NA	TRBV25-1	TGTGCCAGCAGTGAGGGGCCGAATACTGGCTACACCTTC	CASSEGPNTGYTF
NA	TRBJ1-5	NA	TRBV6-1	TGTGCCAGCAGTGAAAGGGACATCGCCCAGCCGCCCCAGCATTTT	CASSERDIAQPPQHF
NA	TRBJ1-3	NA	TRBV9	TGTGCCAGCAGCGCCACCCCAGGAGGAAACACCATATATTTT	CASSATPGGNTIYF